The rows below give T cell receptor beta chains drawn from one sample of a study of T cell changes during pregnancy in multiple sclerosis. Profiled with immunoSEQ multiplex PCR; TCRdb holds only in-frame clones, not every one. The sample carries tens of thousands of clones, 88% recorded once. The sequences come from peripheral blood, collected in the first trimester of pregnancy. These receptors originate from a female donor in good health, enrolled as a control in a pregnancy study. Each CDR3 is given with its conserved first and last residue. The D gene is left open where the match is weak. The listing skips clone size in some rows; elsewhere it reads once, few, many or a size class.

J gene: TRBJ2-7; D gene: .; V gene: TRBV5-1; clone size: .; CDR3 protein: CASSETGLHEQYF; CDR3 DNA: TGCGCCAGCAGCGAGACGGGACTTCACGAGCAGTACTTC
J gene: TRBJ1-3; D gene: .; V gene: TRBV4-3; clone size: .; CDR3 protein: CASSQDRGSGNTIYF; CDR3 DNA: TGCGCCAGCAGCCAAGATCGGGGCTCTGGAAACACCATATATTTT
J gene: TRBJ1-1; D gene: .; V gene: TRBV5-5; clone size: .; CDR3 protein: CASSLWAENTEAFF; CDR3 DNA: TGTGCCAGCAGCTTGTGGGCAGAGAACACTGAAGCTTTCTTT
J gene: TRBJ2-7; D gene: .; V gene: TRBV19; clone size: .; CDR3 protein: CASSPQPFSYEQYF; CDR3 DNA: TGTGCCAGTAGTCCACAGCCTTTTTCCTACGAGCAGTACTTC
J gene: TRBJ1-6; D gene: .; V gene: TRBV7-3; clone size: .; CDR3 protein: CASSLSSFNSPLHF; CDR3 DNA: TGTGCCAGCAGCTTAAGCAGTTTTAATTCACCCCTCCACTTT
J gene: TRBJ2-5; D gene: TRBD2; V gene: TRBV4-2; clone size: .; CDR3 protein: CASSQLAGGVETQYF; CDR3 DNA: TGTGCCAGCAGCCAATTAGCGGGGGGGGTCGAGACCCAGTACTTC
J gene: TRBJ2-1; D gene: .; V gene: TRBV5-4; clone size: few; CDR3 protein: CASSLGPVIEQFF; CDR3 DNA: TGTGCCAGCAGCTTGGGCCCAGTTATCGAGCAGTTCTTC
J gene: TRBJ2-7; D gene: .; V gene: TRBV2; clone size: .; CDR3 protein: CASKKEGGNYEQYF; CDR3 DNA: TGTGCCAGCAAGAAGGAGGGAGGAAACTACGAGCAGTACTTC
J gene: TRBJ2-6; D gene: .; V gene: TRBV2; clone size: .; CDR3 protein: CASSSAGANVLTF; CDR3 DNA: TGTGCCAGCAGTTCGGCTGGGGCCAACGTCCTGACTTTC
J gene: TRBJ1-1; D gene: .; V gene: TRBV6-5; clone size: .; CDR3 protein: CASSPLRTVEAFF; CDR3 DNA: TGTGCCAGCAGCCCGCTTAGGACAGTTGAAGCTTTCTTT
J gene: TRBJ2-5; D gene: TRBD1; V gene: TRBV18; clone size: once; CDR3 protein: CASSPQGAYNQETQYF; CDR3 DNA: TGTGCCAGCTCACCCCAGGGGGCCTACAACCAAGAGACCCAGTACTTC